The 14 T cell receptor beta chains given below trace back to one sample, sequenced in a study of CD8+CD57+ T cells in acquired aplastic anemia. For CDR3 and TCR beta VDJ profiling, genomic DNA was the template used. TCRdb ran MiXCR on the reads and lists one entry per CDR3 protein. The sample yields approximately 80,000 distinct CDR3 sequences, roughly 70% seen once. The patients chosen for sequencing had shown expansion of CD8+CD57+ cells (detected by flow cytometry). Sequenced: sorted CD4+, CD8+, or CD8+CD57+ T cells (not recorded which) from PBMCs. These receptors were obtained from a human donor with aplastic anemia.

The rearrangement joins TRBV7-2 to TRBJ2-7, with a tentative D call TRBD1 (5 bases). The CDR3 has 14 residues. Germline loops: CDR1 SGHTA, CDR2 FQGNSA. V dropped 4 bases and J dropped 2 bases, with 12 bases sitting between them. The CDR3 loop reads CASSSMTATYEQYF. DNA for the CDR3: TGTGCCAGCAGCTCAATGACAGCTACCTACGAGCAGTACTTC.

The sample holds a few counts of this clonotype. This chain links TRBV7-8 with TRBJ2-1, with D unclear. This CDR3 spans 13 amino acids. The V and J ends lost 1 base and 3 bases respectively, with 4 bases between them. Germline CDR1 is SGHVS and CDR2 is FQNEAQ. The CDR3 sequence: CASSLGNYNEQFF. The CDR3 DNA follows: TGTGCCAGCAGCTTAGGGAACTACAATGAGCAGTTCTTC.

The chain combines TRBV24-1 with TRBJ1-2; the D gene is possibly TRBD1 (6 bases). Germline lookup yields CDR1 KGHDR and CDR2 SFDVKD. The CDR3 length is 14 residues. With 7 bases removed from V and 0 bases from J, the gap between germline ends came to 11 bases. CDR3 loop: CATRGTQTNYGYTF. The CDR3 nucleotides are TGTGCCACCAGGGGGACACAGACTAACTATGGCTACACCTTC.

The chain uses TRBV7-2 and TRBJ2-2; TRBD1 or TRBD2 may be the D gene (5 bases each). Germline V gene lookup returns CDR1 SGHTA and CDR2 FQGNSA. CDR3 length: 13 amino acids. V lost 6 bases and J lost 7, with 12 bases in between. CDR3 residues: CASRPTRGGELFF. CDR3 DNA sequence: TGTGCCAGCAGGCCAACGAGGGGCGGGGAGCTGTTTTTT.

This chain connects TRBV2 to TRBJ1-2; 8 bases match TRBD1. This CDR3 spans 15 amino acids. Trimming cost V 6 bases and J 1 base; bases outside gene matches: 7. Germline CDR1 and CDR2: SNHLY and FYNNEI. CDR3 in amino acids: CASRATGGGNYGYTF. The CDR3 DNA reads TGTGCCAGCAGGGCTACAGGGGGTGGTAACTATGGCTACACCTTC.

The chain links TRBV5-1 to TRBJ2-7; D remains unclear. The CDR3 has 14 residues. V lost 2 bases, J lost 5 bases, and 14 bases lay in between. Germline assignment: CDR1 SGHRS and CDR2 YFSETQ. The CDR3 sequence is CASSLVSVTHEQYF. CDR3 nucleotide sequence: TGCGCCAGCAGCTTAGTGTCGGTCACCCACGAGCAGTACTTC.

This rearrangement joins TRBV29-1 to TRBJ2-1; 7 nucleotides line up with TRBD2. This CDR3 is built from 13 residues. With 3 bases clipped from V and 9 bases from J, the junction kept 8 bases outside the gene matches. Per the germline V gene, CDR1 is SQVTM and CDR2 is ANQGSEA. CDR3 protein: CSVDVLASREQFF. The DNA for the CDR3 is TGCAGCGTTGATGTACTAGCGTCCCGTGAGCAGTTCTTC.

CDR3 in DNA: TGCGCCAGCAACGGACGGGGTGATGAAAAACTGTTTTTT. As protein: CASNGRGDEKLFF. V and J are TRBV10-2 and TRBJ1-4, with D hard to call. The CDR3 length is 13 residues. V was trimmed by 7 bases and J by 6 bases, leaving 12 bases between them. CDR1 WSHSY and CDR2 SAAADI come from the germline V gene.

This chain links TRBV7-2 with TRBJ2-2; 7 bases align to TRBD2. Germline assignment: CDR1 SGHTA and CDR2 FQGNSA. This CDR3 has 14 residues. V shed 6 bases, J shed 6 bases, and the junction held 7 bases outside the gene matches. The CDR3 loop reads CASRGLRDAGELFF. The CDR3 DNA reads TGTGCCAGCAGGGGACTAAGGGACGCCGGGGAGCTGTTTTTT.

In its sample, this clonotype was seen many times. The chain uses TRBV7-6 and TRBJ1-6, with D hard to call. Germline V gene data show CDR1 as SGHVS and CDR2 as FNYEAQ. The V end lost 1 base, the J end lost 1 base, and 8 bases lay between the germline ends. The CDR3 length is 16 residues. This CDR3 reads CASSLEARSYNSPLHF. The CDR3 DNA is TGTGCCAGCAGCTTAGAGGCTAGATCCTATAATTCACCCCTCCACTTT.

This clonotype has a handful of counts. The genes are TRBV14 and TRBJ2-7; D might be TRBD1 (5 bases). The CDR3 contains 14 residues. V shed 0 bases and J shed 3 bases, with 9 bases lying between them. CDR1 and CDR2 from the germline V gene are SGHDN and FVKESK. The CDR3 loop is CASSQDGAGYEQYF. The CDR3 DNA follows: TGTGCCAGCAGCCAAGATGGGGCAGGCTACGAGCAGTACTTC.

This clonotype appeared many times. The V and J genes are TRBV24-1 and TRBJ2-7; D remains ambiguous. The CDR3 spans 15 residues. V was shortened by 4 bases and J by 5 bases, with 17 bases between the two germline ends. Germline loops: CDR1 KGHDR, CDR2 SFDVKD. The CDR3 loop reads CATSDINWRLDEQYF. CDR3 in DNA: TGTGCCACCAGTGACATTAACTGGCGATTGGACGAGCAGTACTTC.

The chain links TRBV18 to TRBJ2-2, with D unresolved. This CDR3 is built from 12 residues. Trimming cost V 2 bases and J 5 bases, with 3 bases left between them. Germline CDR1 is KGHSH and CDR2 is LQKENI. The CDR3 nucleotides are TGTGCCAGCTCACCATTAACCGGGGAGCTGTTTTTT. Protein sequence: CASSPLTGELFF.

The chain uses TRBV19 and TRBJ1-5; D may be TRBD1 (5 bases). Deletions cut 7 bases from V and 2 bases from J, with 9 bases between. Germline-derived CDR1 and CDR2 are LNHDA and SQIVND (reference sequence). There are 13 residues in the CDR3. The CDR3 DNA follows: TGTGCCAGTAATCCGACAGGCAATCAGCCCCAGCATTTT. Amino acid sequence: CASNPTGNQPQHF.